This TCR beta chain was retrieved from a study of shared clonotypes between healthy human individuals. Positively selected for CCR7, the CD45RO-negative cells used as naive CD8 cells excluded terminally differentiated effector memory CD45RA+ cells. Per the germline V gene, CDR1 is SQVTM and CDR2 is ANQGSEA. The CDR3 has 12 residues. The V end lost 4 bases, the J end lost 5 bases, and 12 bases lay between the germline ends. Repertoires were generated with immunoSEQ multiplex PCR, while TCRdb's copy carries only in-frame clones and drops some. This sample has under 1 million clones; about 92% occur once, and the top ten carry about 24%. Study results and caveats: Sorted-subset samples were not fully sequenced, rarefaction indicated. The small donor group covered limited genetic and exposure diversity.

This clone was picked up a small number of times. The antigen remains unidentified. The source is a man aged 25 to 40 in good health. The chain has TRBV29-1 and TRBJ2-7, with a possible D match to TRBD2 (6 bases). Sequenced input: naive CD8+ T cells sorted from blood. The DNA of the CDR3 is TGCAGCGTTGTAGTCGGCGGGAACGAGCAGTACTTC. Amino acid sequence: CSVVVGGNEQYF.